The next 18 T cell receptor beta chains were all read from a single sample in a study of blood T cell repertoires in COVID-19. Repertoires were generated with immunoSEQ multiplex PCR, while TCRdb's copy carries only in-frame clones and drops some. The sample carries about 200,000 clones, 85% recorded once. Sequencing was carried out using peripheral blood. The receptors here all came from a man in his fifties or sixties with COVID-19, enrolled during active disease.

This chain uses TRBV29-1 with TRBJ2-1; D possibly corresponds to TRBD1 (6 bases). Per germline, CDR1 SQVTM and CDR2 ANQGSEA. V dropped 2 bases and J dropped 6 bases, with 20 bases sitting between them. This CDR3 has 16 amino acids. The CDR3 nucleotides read TGCAGCGTTGAATCCCCCGGGATCAGGGGTTCCAATGAGCAGTTCTTC. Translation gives CSVESPGIRGSNEQFF.

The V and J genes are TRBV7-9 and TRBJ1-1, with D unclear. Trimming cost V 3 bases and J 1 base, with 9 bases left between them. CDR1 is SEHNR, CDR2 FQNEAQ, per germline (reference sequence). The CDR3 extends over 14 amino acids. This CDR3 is CASSLSGGNTEAFF. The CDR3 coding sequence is TGTGCCAGCAGCTTGTCCGGAGGGAACACTGAAGCTTTCTTT.

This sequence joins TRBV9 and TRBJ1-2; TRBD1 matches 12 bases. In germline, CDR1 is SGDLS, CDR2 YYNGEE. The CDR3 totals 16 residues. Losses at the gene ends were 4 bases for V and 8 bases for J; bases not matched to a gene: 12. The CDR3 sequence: CASSLTAGTGGRGYTF. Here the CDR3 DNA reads TGTGCCAGCAGCTTAACAGCCGGGACAGGGGGCCGAGGCTACACCTTC.

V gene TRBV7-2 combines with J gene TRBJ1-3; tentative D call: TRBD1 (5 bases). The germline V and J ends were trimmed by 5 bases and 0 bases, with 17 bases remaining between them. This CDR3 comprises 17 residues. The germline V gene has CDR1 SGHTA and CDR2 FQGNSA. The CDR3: CASSRDRMGFSGNTIYF. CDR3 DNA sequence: TGTGCCAGCAGCCGCGACAGAATGGGTTTCTCTGGAAACACCATATATTTT. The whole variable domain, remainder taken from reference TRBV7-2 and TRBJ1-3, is GAGVSQSPSNKVTEKGKDVELRCDPISGHTALYWYRQSLGQGLEFLIYFQGNSAPDKSGLPSDRFSAERTGGSVSTLTIQRTQQEDSAVYLCASSRDRMGFSGNTIYFGEGSWLTVV.

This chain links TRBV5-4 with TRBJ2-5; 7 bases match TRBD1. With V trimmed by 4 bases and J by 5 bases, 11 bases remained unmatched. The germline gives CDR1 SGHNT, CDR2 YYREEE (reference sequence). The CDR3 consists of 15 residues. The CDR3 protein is CASSPTTGRGETQYF. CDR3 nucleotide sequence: TGTGCCAGCAGCCCTACGACAGGGAGAGGGGAGACCCAGTACTTC. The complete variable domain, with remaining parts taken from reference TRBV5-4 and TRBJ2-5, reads ETGVTQSPTHLIKTRGQQVTLRCSSQSGHNTVSWYQQALGQGPQFIFQYYREEENGRGNFPPRFSGLQFPNYSSELNVNALELDDSALYLCASSPTTGRGETQYFGPGTRLLVL.

The CDR3 DNA reads as TGTGCCATCACCGCGACTGAGTTGCCCACTGAAGCTTTCTTT. It yields the protein CAITATELPTEAFF. The chain is built from TRBV10-3 and TRBJ1-1, with D unresolved. This CDR3 spans 14 amino acids. In germline, CDR1 is ENHRY, CDR2 SYGVKD. Trimming stripped 7 bases from V and 4 bases from J, with 16 bases between.

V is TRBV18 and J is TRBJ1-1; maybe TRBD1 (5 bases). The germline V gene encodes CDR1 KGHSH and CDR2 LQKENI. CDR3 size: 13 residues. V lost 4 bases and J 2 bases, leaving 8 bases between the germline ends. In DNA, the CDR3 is TGTGCCAGCTCACGGGACTCAAACACTGAAGCTTTCTTT. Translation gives CASSRDSNTEAFF.

The CDR3 loop reads CASSSGTAQGQPQHF. Written as DNA, the CDR3 is TGTGCCAGCAGTTCGGGGACAGCGCAGGGTCAGCCCCAGCATTTT. V gene TRBV9 combines with J gene TRBJ1-5; 7 bases match TRBD1. In germline, CDR1 is SGDLS, CDR2 YYNGEE. The CDR3 covers 15 residues. Losses at the gene ends were 5 bases for V and 6 bases for J; bases not matched to a gene: 11.

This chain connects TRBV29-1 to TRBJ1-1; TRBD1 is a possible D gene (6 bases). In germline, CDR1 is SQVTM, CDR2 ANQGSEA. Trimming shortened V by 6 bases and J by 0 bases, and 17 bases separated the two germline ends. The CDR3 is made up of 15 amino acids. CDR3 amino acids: CSVYDRTPMNTEAFF. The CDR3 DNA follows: TGCAGCGTCTACGACAGGACACCGATGAACACTGAAGCTTTCTTT.

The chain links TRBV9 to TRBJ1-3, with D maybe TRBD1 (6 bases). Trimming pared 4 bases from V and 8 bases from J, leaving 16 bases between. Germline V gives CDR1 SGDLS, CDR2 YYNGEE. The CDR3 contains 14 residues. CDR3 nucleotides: TGTGCCAGCAGCTCGGTACAGGGTCGTCACACCATATATTTT. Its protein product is CASSSVQGRHTIYF.

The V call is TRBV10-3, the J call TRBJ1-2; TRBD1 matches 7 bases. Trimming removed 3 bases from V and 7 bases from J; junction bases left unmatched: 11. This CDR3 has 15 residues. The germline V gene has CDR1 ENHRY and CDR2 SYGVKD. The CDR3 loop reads CAISDRQGLLGGYTF. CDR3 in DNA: TGTGCCATCAGTGACCGACAGGGACTTTTGGGTGGCTACACCTTC.

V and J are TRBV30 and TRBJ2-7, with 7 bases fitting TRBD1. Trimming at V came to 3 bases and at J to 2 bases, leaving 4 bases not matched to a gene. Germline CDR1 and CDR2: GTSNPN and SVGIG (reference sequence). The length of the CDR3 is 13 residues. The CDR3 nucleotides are TGTGCCTGGAGCCGGGGACAGACCTACGAGCAGTACTTC. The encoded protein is CAWSRGQTYEQYF.

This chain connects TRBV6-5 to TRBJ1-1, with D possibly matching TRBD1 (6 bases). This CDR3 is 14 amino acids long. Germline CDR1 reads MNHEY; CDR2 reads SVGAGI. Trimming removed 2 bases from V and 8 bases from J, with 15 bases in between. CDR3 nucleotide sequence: TGTGCCAGCAGTTACACTCTGACAGGTGCCGAAGCTTTCTTT. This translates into CASSYTLTGAEAFF.

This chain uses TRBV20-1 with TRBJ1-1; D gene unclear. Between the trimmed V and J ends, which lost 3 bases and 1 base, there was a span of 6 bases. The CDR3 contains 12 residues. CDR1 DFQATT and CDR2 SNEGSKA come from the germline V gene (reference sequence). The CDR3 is CSASSPNTEAFF. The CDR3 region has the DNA TGCAGTGCTAGTAGCCCGAACACTGAAGCTTTCTTT.

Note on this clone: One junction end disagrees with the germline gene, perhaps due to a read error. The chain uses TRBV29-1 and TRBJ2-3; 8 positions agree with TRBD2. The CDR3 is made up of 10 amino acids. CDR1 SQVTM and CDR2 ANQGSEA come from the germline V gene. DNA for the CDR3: TGCAGCGTTGCGACGGGAGGGCCTGTCTTT. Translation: CSVATGGPVF.

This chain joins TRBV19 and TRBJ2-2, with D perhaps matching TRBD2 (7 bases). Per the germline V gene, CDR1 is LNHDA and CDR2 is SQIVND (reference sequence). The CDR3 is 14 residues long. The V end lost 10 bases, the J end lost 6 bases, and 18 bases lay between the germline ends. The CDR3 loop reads CAIGGQGWPGELFF. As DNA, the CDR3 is TGTGCCATCGGGGGGCAGGGTTGGCCCGGGGAGCTGTTTTTT.

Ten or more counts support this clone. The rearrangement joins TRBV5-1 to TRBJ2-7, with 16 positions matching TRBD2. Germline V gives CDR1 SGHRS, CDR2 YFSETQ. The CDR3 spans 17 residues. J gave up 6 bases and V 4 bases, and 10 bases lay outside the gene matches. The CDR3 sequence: CASSPGLAGGPQGEQYF. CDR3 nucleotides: TGCGCCAGCAGCCCGGGACTAGCGGGAGGGCCTCAGGGCGAGCAGTACTTC. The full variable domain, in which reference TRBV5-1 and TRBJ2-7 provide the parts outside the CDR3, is KAGVTQTPRYLIKTRGQQVTLSCSPISGHRSVSWYQQTPGQGLQFLFEYFSETQRNKGNFPGRFSGRQFSNSRSEMNVSTLELGDSALYLCASSPGLAGGPQGEQYFGPGTRLTVT.

The CDR3 bases are TGTGCCAGCAGTTTATCTGGGACAGGGGTCGGCTACACCTTC. Translated, it gives CASSLSGTGVGYTF. The V call is TRBV27, the J call TRBJ1-2; the match to TRBD1 covers 10 bases. CDR3 length: 14 residues. Germline CDR1 reads MNHEY; CDR2 reads SMNVEV (reference sequence). Germline trimming cut 0 bases from V and 8 bases from J; bases unmatched to any gene: 3.